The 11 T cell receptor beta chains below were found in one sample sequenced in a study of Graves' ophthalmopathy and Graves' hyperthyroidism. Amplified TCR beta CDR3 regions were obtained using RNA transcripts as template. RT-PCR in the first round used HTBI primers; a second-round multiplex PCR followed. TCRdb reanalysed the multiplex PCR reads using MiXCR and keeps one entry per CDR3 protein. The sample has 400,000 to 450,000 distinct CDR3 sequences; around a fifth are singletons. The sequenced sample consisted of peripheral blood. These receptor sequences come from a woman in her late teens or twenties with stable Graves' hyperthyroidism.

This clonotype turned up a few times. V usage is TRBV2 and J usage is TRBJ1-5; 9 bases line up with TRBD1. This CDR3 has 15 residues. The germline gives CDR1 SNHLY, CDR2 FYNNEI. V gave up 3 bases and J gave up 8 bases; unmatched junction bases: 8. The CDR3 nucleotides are TGTGCCAGCAGTGACTCAACAGGGGGCCTCAAGCCCCAGCATTTT. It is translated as CASSDSTGGLKPQHF.

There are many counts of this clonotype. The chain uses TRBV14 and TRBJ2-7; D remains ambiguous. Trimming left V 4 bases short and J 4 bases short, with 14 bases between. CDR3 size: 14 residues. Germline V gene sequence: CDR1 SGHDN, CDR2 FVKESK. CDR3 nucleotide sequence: TGTGCCAGCAGCCGATTTGGCGGTCGGTACGAGCAGTACTTC. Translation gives CASSRFGGRYEQYF.

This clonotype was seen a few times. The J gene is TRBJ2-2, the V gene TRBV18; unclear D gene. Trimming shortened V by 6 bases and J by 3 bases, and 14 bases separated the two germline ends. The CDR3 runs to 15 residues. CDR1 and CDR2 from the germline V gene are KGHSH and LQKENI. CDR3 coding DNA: TGTGCCAGCTCTCCAATCGAGGTCTACACCGGGGAGCTGTTTTTT. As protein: CASSPIEVYTGELFF.

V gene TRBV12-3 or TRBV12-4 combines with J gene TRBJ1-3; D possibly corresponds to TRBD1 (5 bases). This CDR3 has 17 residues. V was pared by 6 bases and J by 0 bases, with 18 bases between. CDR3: CASRTGRRMSSGNTIYF. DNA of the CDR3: TGTGCCAGCAGGACGGGGCGGAGAATGAGCTCTGGAAACACCATATATTTT.

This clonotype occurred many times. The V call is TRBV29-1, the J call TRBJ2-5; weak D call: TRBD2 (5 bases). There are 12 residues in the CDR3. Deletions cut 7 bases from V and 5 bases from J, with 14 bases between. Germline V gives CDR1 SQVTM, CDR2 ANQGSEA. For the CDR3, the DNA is TGCAGCGCGGGCGCTAGCCTTGAGACCCAGTACTTC. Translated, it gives CSAGASLETQYF. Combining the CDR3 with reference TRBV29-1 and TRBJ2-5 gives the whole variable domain SAVISQKPSRDICQRGTSLTIQCQVDSQVTMMFWYRQQPGQSLTLIATANQGSEATYESGFVIDKFPISRPNLTFSTLTVSNMSPEDSSIYLCSAGASLETQYFGPGTRLLVL.

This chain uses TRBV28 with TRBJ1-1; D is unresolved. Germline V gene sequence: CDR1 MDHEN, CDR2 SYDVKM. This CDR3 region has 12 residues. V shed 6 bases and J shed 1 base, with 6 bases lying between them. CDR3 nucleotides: TGTGCCAGCAGGCGGAGGAACACTGAAGCTTTCTTT. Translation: CASRRRNTEAFF.

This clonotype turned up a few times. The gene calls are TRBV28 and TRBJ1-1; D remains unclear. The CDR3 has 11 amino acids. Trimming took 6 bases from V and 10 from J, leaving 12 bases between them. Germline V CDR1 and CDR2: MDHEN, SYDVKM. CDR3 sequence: CASRRLSRAFF. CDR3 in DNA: TGTGCCAGCAGGCGTCTTAGTCGAGCTTTCTTT.

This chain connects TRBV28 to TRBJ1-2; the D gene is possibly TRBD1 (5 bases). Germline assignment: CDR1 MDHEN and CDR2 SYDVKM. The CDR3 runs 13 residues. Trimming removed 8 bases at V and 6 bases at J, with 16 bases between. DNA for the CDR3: TGTGCCAGCTACTCCGCCAGGGTCGATGGCTACACCTTC. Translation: CASYSARVDGYTF.

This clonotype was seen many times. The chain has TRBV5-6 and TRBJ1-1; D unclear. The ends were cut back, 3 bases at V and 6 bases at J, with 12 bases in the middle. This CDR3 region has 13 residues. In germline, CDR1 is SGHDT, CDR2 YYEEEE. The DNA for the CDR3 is TGTGCCAGCAGCTACACGACCCGGTCTGAAGCTTTCTTT. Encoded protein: CASSYTTRSEAFF. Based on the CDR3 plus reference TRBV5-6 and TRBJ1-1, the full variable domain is DAGVTQSPTHLIKTRGQQVTLRCSPKSGHDTVSWYQQALGQGPQFIFQYYEEEERQRGNFPDRFSGHQFPNYSSELNVNALLLGDSALYLCASSYTTRSEAFFGQGTRLTVV.

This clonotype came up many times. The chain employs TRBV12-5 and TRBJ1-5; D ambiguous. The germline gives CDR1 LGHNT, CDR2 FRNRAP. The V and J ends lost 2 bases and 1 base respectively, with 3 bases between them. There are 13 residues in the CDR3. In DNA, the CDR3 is TGTGCTAGTGGTTTGAGGAGCAATCAGCCCCAGCATTTT. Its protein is CASGLRSNQPQHF.

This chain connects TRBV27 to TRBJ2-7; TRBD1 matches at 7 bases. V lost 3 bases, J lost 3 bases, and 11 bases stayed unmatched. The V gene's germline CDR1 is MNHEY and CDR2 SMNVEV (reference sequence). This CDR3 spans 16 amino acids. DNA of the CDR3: TGTGCCAGCAGTTTCATACCAACGGACAGGCGCTACGAGCAGTACTTC. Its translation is CASSFIPTDRRYEQYF.